This passage covers 25 T cell receptor beta chains from one sample sequenced in a study of OX40 agonist ivuxolimab in advanced cancers. Here immunoSEQ multiplex PCR was the method, and the copy in TCRdb shows in-frame clones only, minus some. The table records 80,000 to 100,000 clones, about 88% of them present only once. Sequenced material: CD4+ or CD8+ T cells sorted from blood, taken in a trial of the OX40 agonist ivuxolimab. The receptors originated from an adult with an advanced solid tumor such as melanoma, head and neck, liver or kidney cancer.

This clone was seen once. The rearrangement joins TRBV7-2 to TRBJ2-2; no reliable D call. The CDR3 is 15 amino acids. Germline values: CDR1 SGHTA, CDR2 FQGNSA. Trimming stripped 3 bases from V and 0 bases from J, with 8 bases between. Written as DNA, the CDR3 is TGTGCCAGCAGCTTTTTGGCTCCGAACACCGGGGAGCTGTTTTTT. It translates to CASSFLAPNTGELFF.

This clone has a single count. The V gene is TRBV4-3, the J gene TRBJ2-6, with D perhaps TRBD2 (5 bases). CDR1 is LGHNA and CDR2 is YSLEER in the germline V gene. V was cut by 3 bases and J by 2 bases, with 8 bases left in between. The CDR3 runs 15 residues. CDR3 in DNA: TGCGCCAGCAGCCACCGGAGGACTGGGGCCAACGTCCTGACTTTC. Its protein product is CASSHRRTGANVLTF.

CDR3 amino acids: CASSFNTGELFF. For the CDR3, the DNA is TGCGCCAGCAGCTTCAACACCGGGGAGCTGTTTTTT. J is TRBJ2-2 and V is TRBV5-1, with D uncertain. Trimming pared 2 bases from V and 2 bases from J, leaving 1 base between. CDR1 and CDR2 from the germline V gene are SGHRS and YFSETQ. The CDR3 runs 12 residues.

Regarding this clone: This CDR3 is also generated by other DNA sequences in the sample. The CDR3 protein is CASSISGGTDTQYF. CDR3 sequence (DNA): TGTGCCAGTAGTATCTCGGGGGGGACAGATACGCAGTATTTT. The V and J genes are TRBV19 and TRBJ2-3; 8 positions agree with TRBD2. V trimming: 3 bases; J trimming: 3 bases; junction bases outside the gene matches: 2. Germline V gene lookup returns CDR1 LNHDA and CDR2 SQIVND (reference sequence). The CDR3 loop spans 14 amino acids.

J is TRBJ1-2 and V is TRBV5-4; possible D gene TRBD1, 5 bases. CDR3 length: 14 residues. Germline values: CDR1 SGHNT, CDR2 YYREEE (reference sequence). Between the trimmed V and J ends, which lost 2 bases and 7 bases, there was a span of 15 bases. CDR3 nucleotide sequence: TGTGCCAGCAGCTTTCCCGGGACCCCGAGTGGCTACACCTTC. Translated, it gives CASSFPGTPSGYTF. Together with reference TRBV5-4 and TRBJ1-2, the CDR3 gives the full variable domain: ETGVTQSPTHLIKTRGQQVTLRCSSQSGHNTVSWYQQALGQGPQFIFQYYREEENGRGNFPPRFSGLQFPNYSSELNVNALELDDSALYLCASSFPGTPSGYTFGSGTRLTVV.

The V gene is TRBV5-5, the J gene TRBJ2-7, with D unclear. This CDR3 spans 15 amino acids. With 0 bases removed from V and 2 bases from J, the gap between germline ends came to 12 bases. Germline values: CDR1 SGHKS, CDR2 YYEKEE (reference sequence). In DNA, the CDR3 is TGTGCCAGCAGCTTGGGACTCTCAGCTCCCTACGAGCAGTACTTC. As protein: CASSLGLSAPYEQYF.

The rearrangement joins TRBV9 to TRBJ2-2; D tentatively fits TRBD1 or TRBD2 (5 bases each). Germline loops: CDR1 SGDLS, CDR2 YYNGEE. Trimming removed 0 bases at V and 0 bases at J, with 18 bases between. This CDR3 contains 19 residues. The CDR3 reads CASSVGVPLGGSNTGELFF. CDR3 sequence (DNA): TGTGCCAGCAGCGTAGGGGTCCCTCTTGGGGGATCGAACACCGGGGAGCTGTTTTTT.

The V and J genes are TRBV4-2 and TRBJ2-1; 7 bases line up with TRBD1. This CDR3 region has 14 residues. Trimming cost V 7 bases and J 8 bases; bases outside gene matches: 11. CDR1 and CDR2 from the germline V gene are LGHNA and YNFKEQ. CDR3 residues: CASTETTGVHEQFF. The CDR3 DNA reads as TGTGCCAGCACCGAGACTACAGGGGTCCATGAGCAGTTCTTC.

The rearrangement joins TRBV28 to TRBJ2-3; 9 bases map to TRBD2. Trimming removed 8 bases from V and 8 bases from J; junction bases left unmatched: 8. The CDR3 totals 13 residues. Germline CDR1 is MDHEN and CDR2 is SYDVKM. CDR3 region: CASGSGSGGTQYF. The CDR3 DNA sequence: TGTGCCAGCGGTAGCGGGAGCGGGGGTACGCAGTATTTT.

V is TRBV5-1 and J is TRBJ1-1; no reliable D call. The CDR3 runs 15 residues. Germline V gene data show CDR1 as SGHRS and CDR2 as YFSETQ. The germline V and J ends were trimmed by 5 bases and 0 bases, with 14 bases remaining between them. The CDR3 is CASRGRAELNTEAFF. CDR3 in DNA: TGCGCCAGCAGAGGGAGGGCCGAACTGAACACTGAAGCTTTCTTT. Drawing the rest from reference TRBV5-1 and TRBJ1-1, the complete variable domain is KAGVTQTPRYLIKTRGQQVTLSCSPISGHRSVSWYQQTPGQGLQFLFEYFSETQRNKGNFPGRFSGRQFSNSRSEMNVSTLELGDSALYLCASRGRAELNTEAFFGQGTRLTVV.

The chain combines TRBV7-2 with TRBJ1-3; TRBD1 aligns across 8 bases. V trimming: 3 bases; J trimming: 8 bases; junction bases outside the gene matches: 3. The CDR3 length is 13 residues. CDR1 is SGHTA and CDR2 is FQGNSA in the germline V gene. CDR3 sequence: CASSFGTGDTIYF. The CDR3 bases are TGTGCCAGCAGCTTCGGGACAGGCGACACCATATATTTT.

This rearrangement joins TRBV9 to TRBJ1-4, with a weak D call TRBD1 (5 bases). Germline loops: CDR1 SGDLS, CDR2 YYNGEE. The CDR3 loop spans 16 amino acids. The V and J ends lost 0 bases and 7 bases respectively, with 16 bases between them. CDR3 nucleotide sequence: TGTGCCAGCAGCGTAGGACAAGGGGCGGGCGGTGAAAAACTGTTTTTT. It yields the protein CASSVGQGAGGEKLFF. Supplemented by reference TRBV9 and TRBJ1-4, the full variable domain reads DSGVTQTPKHLITATGQRVTLRCSPRSGDLSVYWYQQSLDQGLQFLIQYYNGEERAKGNILERFSAQQFPDLHSELNLSSLELGDSALYFCASSVGQGAGGEKLFFGSGTQLSVL.

The rearrangement links TRBV10-3 to TRBJ2-7; possible D gene TRBD2, 6 bases. The CDR3 runs to 14 residues. The V gene lost 8 bases and the J gene lost 3 bases, with 17 bases spanning the gap. CDR1 and CDR2 from the germline V gene are ENHRY and SYGVKD. The CDR3 reads CAIGDLRGGYEQYV. DNA of the CDR3: TGTGCCATCGGAGACTTGAGGGGAGGCTACGAGCAGTACGTC.

J is TRBJ1-1 and V is TRBV19; no clear D gene. This CDR3 spans 12 amino acids. V gave up 6 bases and J gave up 1 base, with 6 bases separating them. CDR1 is LNHDA, CDR2 SQIVND, per germline (reference sequence). DNA for the CDR3: TGTGCCAGTAGAGAGAGGAACACTGAAGCTTTCTTT. Protein: CASRERNTEAFF.

The chain is built from TRBV4-1 and TRBJ1-4; D not certain. V shed 2 bases and J shed 4 bases, with 14 bases lying between them. This CDR3 comprises 16 residues. The germline CDR1 and CDR2 sequences are MGHRA and YSYEKL. The CDR3 reads CASSQPAGLLNEKLFF. DNA of the CDR3: TGCGCCAGCAGCCAACCGGCGGGTCTCCTTAATGAAAAACTGTTTTTT.

This clone was seen a handful of times. J is TRBJ2-1 and V is TRBV19; D is uncertain. Germline V lookup: CDR1 LNHDA, CDR2 SQIVND (reference sequence). The CDR3 totals 17 residues. Trimming removed 3 bases at V and 0 bases at J, with 15 bases between. The CDR3 protein is CASSIGLLKSSYNEQFF. CDR3 nucleotides: TGTGCCAGTAGTATCGGGCTACTAAAGAGCTCCTACAATGAGCAGTTCTTC.

The sample holds a few counts of this clone. V is TRBV18 and J is TRBJ1-2, with TRBD1 identical over 7 bases. CDR1 is KGHSH and CDR2 is LQKENI in the germline V gene. This CDR3 is 14 amino acids long. V lost 5 bases to trimming and J lost 5 bases; unmatched junction nucleotides: 8. The CDR3 nucleotides are TGTGCCAGCTCATCCCGTGAGGGGGCGTATGGCTACACCTTC. This codes for CASSSREGAYGYTF.

The chain combines TRBV29-1 with TRBJ1-1, with D uncertain. CDR1 is SQVTM and CDR2 is ANQGSEA in the germline V gene. V gave up 3 bases and J gave up 3 bases, with 8 bases separating them. The CDR3 contains 12 residues. The CDR3 region is CSVDVWDTEAFF. The CDR3 bases are TGCAGCGTTGACGTGTGGGACACTGAAGCTTTCTTT.

This clone was detected a few times. The chain links TRBV7-2 to TRBJ1-1; 7 bases match TRBD1. Trimming removed 6 bases from V and 1 base from J; junction bases left unmatched: 5. The CDR3 is 14 residues long. The germline gives CDR1 SGHTA, CDR2 FQGNSA. CDR3 in amino acids: CASSYRDRNTEAFF. CDR3 in DNA: TGTGCCAGCAGTTACCGGGACAGGAACACTGAAGCTTTCTTT. Full variable domain (remainder filled in from reference TRBV7-2 and TRBJ1-1): GAGVSQSPSNKVTEKGKDVELRCDPISGHTALYWYRQSLGQGLEFLIYFQGNSAPDKSGLPSDRFSAERTGGSVSTLTIQRTQQEDSAVYLCASSYRDRNTEAFFGQGTRLTVV.

This chain joins TRBV28 and TRBJ2-1, with 12 bases that match TRBD2. Germline V CDR1 and CDR2: MDHEN, SYDVKM. Losses at the gene ends were 8 bases for V and 13 bases for J; bases not matched to a gene: 15. This CDR3 contains 15 residues. CDR3 nucleotides: TGTGCCAGCCAGGGTCCGGGACTAGCGGGCTCGGGACAGTTCTTC. Protein product: CASQGPGLAGSGQFF.

This clone was observed once. The rearrangement joins TRBV20-1 to TRBJ1-2; D ambiguous. Germline V gene lookup returns CDR1 DFQATT and CDR2 SNEGSKA (reference sequence). Trimming stripped 6 bases from V and 8 bases from J, with 10 bases between. This CDR3 region has 10 residues. The CDR3 spells CSARQGGYTF. Written as DNA, the CDR3 is TGCAGTGCGCGACAAGGGGGCTACACCTTC.

The rearrangement uses TRBV10-1 and TRBJ2-1, with D possibly matching TRBD2 (6 bases). Looked up from germline, CDR1 is WNHNN and CDR2 is SYGVQD (reference sequence). The CDR3 extends over 13 amino acids. Deletions cut 6 bases from V and 8 bases from J, with 14 bases between. CDR3 DNA sequence: TGCGCCAGCAGCGGGAGTCCCCGGGATGAGCAGTTCTTC. Translated: CASSGSPRDEQFF.

The rearrangement uses TRBV5-4 and TRBJ1-4; D may be TRBD1 (6 bases). V was pared by 4 bases and J by 5 bases, with 15 bases between. The germline gives CDR1 SGHNT, CDR2 YYREEE (reference sequence). CDR3 length: 15 amino acids. In nucleotides, the CDR3 is TGTGCCAGCAGCCGTCGGACAGATCTGAATGAAAAACTGTTTTTT. This gives the protein CASSRRTDLNEKLFF.

This clone was observed a single time. This rearrangement joins TRBV28 to TRBJ1-6, with D hard to call. The V end was cut by 5 bases, the J end by 3 bases, with 8 bases between. The CDR3 totals 14 residues. Germline CDR1 is MDHEN and CDR2 is SYDVKM. DNA of the CDR3: TGTGCCAGCAGTCCCGGGGACTATAATTCACCCCTCCACTTT. Translation gives CASSPGDYNSPLHF.

CDR3 region: CASSRSSATNEKLFF. CDR3 coding DNA: TGTGCCAGCAGCCGTAGCTCTGCAACTAATGAAAAACTGTTTTTT. The rearrangement links TRBV28 to TRBJ1-4; no reliable D call. V lost 6 bases and J lost 0, with 11 bases in between. The CDR3 has 15 amino acids. The germline V gene encodes CDR1 MDHEN and CDR2 SYDVKM.